This entry is about one TCR beta chain. This clone's antigen is unknown. The record has no base qualities; no much larger clone is one base away. These data are taken from a study of CD8 T cells in Susac syndrome (dated by TCRdb to between 2018 and 2020). Broadly, across the study: Among the Susac syndrome patients who were sequenced, clinically active disease was present in six and clinical remission was observed in roughly eight. At blood withdrawal, Susac syndrome patients were therapy-naive, treated with corticosteroids (with IVIg additionally given to some), or treated with IVIg alone. The study used repertoire sequencing to test whether antigen drove CD8+ T cell activation and differentiation in Susac syndrome. CD8+ T cell repertoire clonality was compared between fewer than 13 healthy donors, approximately 14 Susac syndrome patients and 15 multiple sclerosis patients.

The study at large found these results: Clonal expansion was seen in Susac syndrome CD8+ repertoires, peaking in CD8+ TEMRA cells and being greater in clinically active patients than in remitting ones. More than 15 Susac-specific public clones were identified in the total CD8+ repertoire, and roughly five Susac-specific public clones were identified in the CD8+ TEMRA repertoire. The number of individuals in the TCR sequencing and HLA analysis was recognized as being relatively small.

High-throughput TCR beta sequencing profiled peripheral blood CD8+ and CD4+ T cells from healthy donors, Susac syndrome patients and multiple sclerosis patients. The Susac syndrome patients fulfilled recently defined diagnostic criteria for either definite or probable disease. CD8+ TEMRA cells were enriched by FACS, while bulk CD8+ and CD4+ T cells were purified by magnetic negative isolation. Blood was collected in EDTA tubes and processed within 24 hours, with PBMCs isolated through density gradient centrifugation. PBMCs intended for TCR sequencing were cryopreserved in liquid nitrogen and were subsequently thawed in a 37 degrees C water bath. The sorted or isolated CD4+, CD8+ and CD8+ TEMRA cells had a purity of 90% or higher. The CDR3 sequence holds 14 residues, the cysteine and phenylalanine included. Just CDR3 DNA is preserved here, 42 bases in frame from base 1. Taken from the germline V gene (reference sequence), the CDR1 and CDR2 loops are DFQATT and SNEGSKA.

RNA was extracted using the RNeasy kit, and roughly 0.5 to 1 ug of the RNA was reverse transcribed with random hexamers. The immunoSEQ multiplex PCR assay, which covers 54 Vbeta and 13 Jbeta segments, was used to amplify TCR beta CDR3 regions. To correct PCR amplification bias, a synthetic template baseline was used for both primer optimization and computational correction. On the authors' methods: Only productive sequences were kept, with reads annotated to V, D and J genes according to IMGT and analyzed in immunoSEQ Analyzer. Clonality was calculated as one minus the Shannon entropy normalized by log2 of the number of productive unique sequences. For each patient and control, public and private clones were evaluated among the 100 most prevalent clones. Clones were defined as Susac-specific when absent from the healthy and MS cohorts, from about 970 published viral clones and from other ImmuneACCESS disease sequences. TCRdb trimmed public reads at Q25 via fastp, called clones via MiXCR and kept in-frame beta chains. All rows with the same CDR3 protein become a single entry with the most common DNA and genes. TCRdb, not the authors, supplied the V and J calls. The sample table shows about 100,000 distinct CDR3 sequences, and about 95% are seen once. The ten largest clonotypes hold 0.3% of the sample.

This sequence uses TRBV20-1 and TRBJ2-7; 7 matching bases give a weak D call of TRBD2. Sequencing input: CD8+ T cells from PBMCs. The sequence was collected from a human donor with Susac syndrome. CDR3 reads: CSPGGLATSYEQYF. The nucleotide sequence reads as follows: TGCAGCCCCGGGGGGCTAGCGACGTCCTACGAGCAGTACTTC.